Listed here are 27 T cell receptor beta chains from one sample, sequenced in a study of control samples from healthy donors and cancer patients. Some clones are missing from TCRdb's copy, which holds only in-frame ones; the method was immunoSEQ multiplex PCR. The table has about 200,000 clones, about 89% seen once. Sequences were obtained from blood. These TCRs come from a man aged 25-40 years in good health.

This chain connects TRBV9 to TRBJ1-2; TRBD1 aligns across 9 bases. Per germline, CDR1 SGDLS and CDR2 YYNGEE. This CDR3 comprises 16 residues. J lost 1 base, V lost 4 bases, and 8 bases had no gene match. CDR3 in DNA: TGTGCCAGCAGCTCCCGGACAGGGGTCAGTAACTATGGCTACACCTTC. Residues: CASSSRTGVSNYGYTF.

The V gene is TRBV24-1, the J gene TRBJ2-1; the match to TRBD2 covers 9 bases. The germline gives CDR1 KGHDR, CDR2 SFDVKD. The junction had 6 bases not matched to a gene; V was cut back by 11 bases and J by 8 bases. The CDR3 is 12 amino acids. The CDR3, as DNA: TGTGCCAGTAGCGGGGGTTCGTATGAGCAGTTCTTC. Its translation is CASSGGSYEQFF.

CDR3 in amino acids: CASSRTNPTDTQYF. CDR3 bases: TGCGCCAGCAGCCGCACAAATCCCACAGATACGCAGTATTTT. The chain carries TRBV5-1 and TRBJ2-3, with D hard to call. V lost 4 bases to trimming and J lost 2 bases, with 11 bases between them. CDR1 and CDR2 (germline): SGHRS, YFSETQ. This CDR3 region has 14 residues.

The chain has TRBV27 and TRBJ1-2, with D perhaps matching TRBD1 (5 bases). The CDR3 is made up of 17 amino acids. Trimming pared 8 bases from V and 4 bases from J, leaving 26 bases between. Germline V lookup: CDR1 MNHEY, CDR2 SMNVEV (reference sequence). CDR3 nucleotide sequence: TGTGCCAGCGGCCGAGGAAGGCTGGGGCCATCACCCTATGGCTACACCTTC. As protein: CASGRGRLGPSPYGYTF.

CDR3 in DNA: TGTGCCAGCAGTGTACAGGGGCCTTACACAGATACGCAGTATTTT. Encoded protein: CASSVQGPYTDTQYF. This chain links TRBV2 with TRBJ2-3; TRBD1 agrees at 7 bases. J gave up 2 bases and V 4 bases, and 6 bases lay outside the gene matches. CDR3 length: 15 residues. The germline CDR1 and CDR2 sequences are SNHLY and FYNNEI.

The chain joins TRBV7-8 to TRBJ1-4; D is unclear. This CDR3 is 15 amino acids long. The germline gives CDR1 SGHVS, CDR2 FQNEAQ. Trimming removed 5 bases at V and 0 bases at J, with 10 bases between. The CDR3 protein is CASSAKTSTNEKLFF. CDR3 nucleotides: TGTGCCAGCAGCGCCAAGACATCAACTAATGAAAAACTGTTTTTT.

This chain joins TRBV24-1 and TRBJ2-3, with 8 bases identical to TRBD1. Germline V CDR1 and CDR2: KGHDR, SFDVKD. V was clipped by 6 bases and J by 2 bases; unmatched bases: 9. The CDR3 consists of 16 residues. As DNA, the CDR3 is TGTGCCACCAGTTCCCGGGGACAGGAAGTCACAGATACGCAGTATTTT. Residues: CATSSRGQEVTDTQYF.

J is TRBJ1-4 and V is TRBV18, with D perhaps matching TRBD1 (5 bases). The germline V gene encodes CDR1 KGHSH and CDR2 LQKENI. Trimming removed 6 bases at V and 0 bases at J, with 14 bases between. The length of the CDR3 is 16 residues. The CDR3 here is CASSPQGGTTNEKLFF. Written as DNA, the CDR3 is TGTGCCAGCTCCCCTCAGGGCGGGACAACTAATGAAAAACTGTTTTTT.

The CDR3, as DNA: TGTGCCAGCAGCCAAGGAGGGGTATTCAACTATGGCTACACCTTC. It translates to CASSQGGVFNYGYTF. The V gene is TRBV14, the J gene TRBJ1-2; weak D call: TRBD1 (5 bases). This CDR3 region has 15 residues. Trimming removed 1 base at V and 2 bases at J, with 11 bases between. CDR1 and CDR2 (germline): SGHDN, FVKESK.

The chain is built from TRBV2 and TRBJ2-7, with a possible D match to TRBD2 (6 bases). The CDR3 has 15 residues. In germline, CDR1 is SNHLY, CDR2 FYNNEI. V dropped 6 bases and J dropped 0 bases, with 15 bases sitting between them. CDR3 in amino acids: CASRGSLASSYEQYF. The CDR3 bases are TGTGCCAGCAGAGGAAGTCTAGCGAGCTCCTACGAGCAGTACTTC. Using reference TRBV2 and TRBJ2-7 for the parts outside the CDR3, the full variable domain is EPEVTQTPSHQVTQMGQEVILRCVPISNHLYFYWYRQILGQKVEFLVSFYNNEISEKSEIFDDQFSVERPDGSNFTLKIRSTKLEDSAMYFCASRGSLASSYEQYFGPGTRLTVT.

The rearrangement links TRBV5-1 to TRBJ1-1; D perhaps matches TRBD1 (5 bases). The V end lost 6 bases, the J end lost 0 bases, and 9 bases lay between the germline ends. Germline-derived CDR1 and CDR2 are SGHRS and YFSETQ. CDR3 size: 13 residues. CDR3: CASTLGVNTEAFF. Here the CDR3 DNA reads TGCGCCAGCACCCTAGGGGTGAACACTGAAGCTTTCTTT.

This chain connects TRBV2 to TRBJ1-2; D is ambiguous. The ends were cut back, 7 bases at V and 2 bases at J, with 8 bases in the middle. The CDR3 is 12 residues long. CDR1 is SNHLY, CDR2 FYNNEI, per germline. This chain's CDR3 is CASNMANYGYTF. For the CDR3, the DNA is TGTGCCAGCAACATGGCGAACTATGGCTACACCTTC.

The rearrangement joins TRBV2 to TRBJ1-1; D remains unclear. This CDR3 is built from 13 residues. Trimming removed 4 bases at V and 4 bases at J, with 10 bases between. Germline V CDR1 and CDR2: SNHLY, FYNNEI. CDR3 sequence (DNA): TGTGCCAGCAGTGGGCAGGAGGGCACTGAAGCTTTCTTT. The encoded protein is CASSGQEGTEAFF.

The chain uses TRBV14 and TRBJ2-1; D uncertain. Trimming took off 3 bases at V and 4 bases at J, with 7 bases between the two ends. The CDR3 runs to 13 residues. Germline CDR1 reads SGHDN; CDR2 reads FVKESK. CDR3: CASSHATYNEQFF. The DNA of the CDR3 is TGTGCCAGCAGCCATGCAACTTACAATGAGCAGTTCTTC.

This chain links TRBV2 with TRBJ2-2; D gene ambiguous. The germline V gene has CDR1 SNHLY and CDR2 FYNNEI. There are 14 residues in the CDR3. V was trimmed by 2 bases and J by 3 bases, leaving 7 bases between them. CDR3 DNA sequence: TGTGCCAGCAGTGAAAATCGGGACACCGGGGAGCTGTTTTTT. Its protein is CASSENRDTGELFF.

This clone has only one observation. The genes are TRBV5-1 and TRBJ1-6; 9 nucleotides agree with TRBD1. Germline assignment: CDR1 SGHRS and CDR2 YFSETQ. V gave up 8 bases and J gave up 8 bases; unmatched junction bases: 11. The CDR3 spans 15 residues. The CDR3: CASNHGTGRDSPLHF. The CDR3 region has the DNA TGCGCCAGTAACCATGGGACAGGGCGTGATTCACCCCTCCACTTT.

J is TRBJ2-1 and V is TRBV6-5; TRBD1 is a possible D gene (6 bases). Germline CDR1 and CDR2: MNHEY and SVGAGI. The CDR3 length is 13 residues. V gave up 4 bases and J gave up 9 bases, with 13 bases separating them. The DNA of the CDR3 is TGTGCCAGCAGTTTAGGGACAACCGGTGAGCAGTTCTTC. Residues: CASSLGTTGEQFF.

The V and J genes are TRBV30 and TRBJ2-7, with TRBD1 matching 7 bases. Germline V lookup: CDR1 GTSNPN, CDR2 SVGIG (reference sequence). The trim removed 3 bases at V and 4 bases at J, leaving 6 bases unmatched. This CDR3 has 13 residues. CDR3 DNA sequence: TGTGCCTGGAGGCGAGACAGGGAATACGAGCAGTACTTC. This codes for CAWRRDREYEQYF.

This sequence joins TRBV6-1 and TRBJ1-1; a possible D gene is TRBD1 (5 bases). The germline CDR1 and CDR2 sequences are MNHNS and SASEGT. CDR3 size: 17 residues. Between the trimmed V and J ends, which lost 4 bases and 1 base, there was a span of 19 bases. CDR3: CASSGAGSTWANTEAFF. CDR3 nucleotide sequence: TGTGCCAGCAGTGGCGCAGGGTCTACATGGGCGAACACTGAAGCTTTCTTT.

J is TRBJ1-4 and V is TRBV29-1; D ambiguous. Between the trimmed V and J ends, which lost 4 bases and 8 bases, there was a span of 11 bases. The germline V gene encodes CDR1 SQVTM and CDR2 ANQGSEA. This CDR3 is built from 12 residues. CDR3 protein: CSVADGDEKLFF. As DNA, the CDR3 is TGCAGCGTTGCGGATGGAGACGAAAAACTGTTTTTT.

The V gene is TRBV6-2 or TRBV6-3, the J gene TRBJ2-5; TRBD2 matches 8 bases. The V gene end was trimmed by 5 bases and the J gene end by 4 bases; junction bases not matched to a gene: 3. This CDR3 is built from 13 residues. The germline V gene has CDR1 MNHEY and CDR2 SVGEGT. The CDR3 here is CASSPRGGETQYF. In DNA form, the CDR3 reads TGTGCCAGCAGTCCCCGGGGGGGAGAGACCCAGTACTTC.

J is TRBJ1-2 and V is TRBV7-2, with D possibly being TRBD1 (5 bases). Trimming took off 3 bases at V and 6 bases at J, with 14 bases between the two ends. The CDR3 contains 14 residues. Germline V gene data show CDR1 as SGHTA and CDR2 as FQGNSA. For the CDR3, the DNA is TGTGCCAGCAGCTTTGGGGGGGGAAGTAATGGCTACACCTTC. Protein: CASSFGGGSNGYTF.

V is TRBV21-1 and J is TRBJ2-7; TRBD2, the D gene given by the table, was not confirmed from the DNA. TRBV21-1 is classified as a pseudogene. The length of the CDR3 is 17 residues. CDR3 sequence (DNA): TGTGCCAGCAGCAACGCCCTAGCCGGGACTACCTCCTACGAGCAGTACTTC. Translated: CASSNALAGTTSYEQYF.

The chain couples TRBV5-6 to TRBJ2-7, with D unresolved. Germline loops: CDR1 SGHDT, CDR2 YYEEEE. The CDR3 sequence is 12 residues long. V lost 0 bases and J 5 bases, leaving 6 bases between the germline ends. The CDR3 DNA follows: TGTGCCAGCAGCTTGGAAGGCGACGAGCAGTACTTC. It encodes CASSLEGDEQYF.

The chain recombines TRBV5-5 with TRBJ1-2; possibly TRBD1 for D (6 bases). Germline lookup yields CDR1 SGHKS and CDR2 YYEKEE (reference sequence). The CDR3 totals 12 residues. Trimming left V 0 bases short and J 6 bases short, with 6 bases between. CDR3 nucleotide sequence: TGTGCCAGCAGCTTGGACAGGGATGGCTACACCTTC. It codes for CASSLDRDGYTF.

V usage is TRBV5-1 and J usage is TRBJ2-3; either TRBD1 or TRBD2 may fit D (5 bases each). CDR3 length: 16 residues. Germline V lookup: CDR1 SGHRS, CDR2 YFSETQ. V was cut by 0 bases and J by 0 bases, with 11 bases left in between. CDR3 loop: CASSLGGTASTDTQYF. The CDR3 nucleotides read TGCGCCAGCAGCTTGGGGGGGACGGCTAGCACAGATACGCAGTATTTT.

The chain employs TRBV6-1 and TRBJ1-4; a possible D gene is TRBD1 (6 bases). Per germline, CDR1 MNHNS and CDR2 SASEGT. Deletions cut 0 bases from V and 7 bases from J, with 12 bases between. The CDR3 spans 15 residues. CDR3 bases: TGTGCCAGCAGTGAAGCGCTGGCAGGGGCTGAAAAACTGTTTTTT. It encodes CASSEALAGAEKLFF.